One sample yielded the 15 T cell receptor beta chains listed below, sequenced in a study of sequential checkpoint blockade in melanoma. Some clones are missing from TCRdb's copy, which holds only in-frame ones; the method was immunoSEQ multiplex PCR. The sample shows about 28,000 clones, about 89% of them seen only once. Described treatment: randomized to nivolumab then ipilimumab (arm A) or the reverse (arm B). The starting material was CD8+ T cells sorted from blood (inferred from file names), obtained from a patient given nivolumab and ipilimumab in sequence. These receptors came from a human donor with melanoma.

This chain links TRBV15 with TRBJ1-5, with D perhaps matching TRBD1 (5 bases). The CDR3 runs to 14 residues. Trimming stripped 1 base from V and 9 bases from J, with 13 bases between. Germline CDR1 reads LNHNV; CDR2 reads YYDKDF (reference sequence). The CDR3 is CATSRVTRGLPQHF. CDR3 nucleotide sequence: TGTGCCACCAGCAGAGTGACAAGGGGACTGCCCCAGCATTTT.

The chain carries TRBV14 and TRBJ1-6; 7 bases agree with TRBD1. The length of the CDR3 is 16 residues. V lost 4 bases to trimming and J lost 3 bases; unmatched junction nucleotides: 6. Germline CDR1 SGHDN, CDR2 FVKESK. The DNA of the CDR3 is TGTGCCAGCAGCCCCCTGACAGGGTACTATAATTCACCCCTCCACTTT. Its protein product is CASSPLTGYYNSPLHF.

This chain uses TRBV21-1 with TRBJ2-4; the table assigns TRBD1, which was not confirmed against the DNA. TRBV21-1 corresponds to a pseudogene. The CDR3 spans 17 residues. The CDR3 DNA is TGTGCCAGCAGCAAAGGGGGACACAATTTAGCCAAAAACATTCAGTACTTC. It translates to CASSKGGHNLAKNIQYF.

The chain uses TRBV5-1 and TRBJ1-1, with 7 bases fitting TRBD1. CDR1 is SGHRS, CDR2 YFSETQ, per germline. The length of the CDR3 is 15 residues. Trimming cost V 4 bases and J 1 base; bases outside gene matches: 7. The CDR3 coding sequence is TGCGCCAGCAGCGCCACCGGGACAGCGAACACTGAAGCTTTCTTT. It is translated as CASSATGTANTEAFF.

The genes are TRBV6-1 and TRBJ1-2; D gene ambiguous. Trimming took 5 bases from V and 0 from J, leaving 13 bases between them. From germline, CDR1 is MNHNS and CDR2 SASEGT. The CDR3 runs 15 residues. CDR3 amino acids: CASSPYRAPNYGYTF. In DNA, the CDR3 is TGTGCCAGCAGTCCTTACAGAGCCCCTAACTATGGCTACACCTTC.

The V call is TRBV28, the J call TRBJ2-1; no clear D gene. The germline V and J ends were trimmed by 4 bases and 0 bases, with 10 bases remaining between them. From germline, CDR1 is MDHEN and CDR2 SYDVKM. The CDR3 loop spans 15 amino acids. The DNA for the CDR3 is TGTGCCAGCAGTTCCCCGAAGAGCTCCTACAATGAGCAGTTCTTC. This translates into CASSSPKSSYNEQFF.

The V call is TRBV19, the J call TRBJ1-2; tentative D call: TRBD1 (5 bases). The germline V and J ends were trimmed by 5 bases and 5 bases, with 12 bases remaining between them. This CDR3 comprises 13 residues. Germline assignment: CDR1 LNHDA and CDR2 SQIVND (reference sequence). The CDR3 region is CASSPRQYYGYTF. The CDR3 DNA sequence: TGTGCCAGTAGTCCGCGACAGTATTATGGCTACACCTTC.

The rearrangement joins TRBV28 to TRBJ2-5; tentative D call: TRBD1 (6 bases). Trimming shortened V by 5 bases and J by 4 bases, and 17 bases separated the two germline ends. This CDR3 spans 15 amino acids. Germline lookup yields CDR1 MDHEN and CDR2 SYDVKM. The DNA for the CDR3 is TGTGCCAGCAGTACTGGGGCAGGGGTTGTAGAGACCCAGTACTTC. Translating gives CASSTGAGVVETQYF.

The rearrangement links TRBV29-1 to TRBJ2-3; 7 nucleotides match TRBD1. The germline gives CDR1 SQVTM, CDR2 ANQGSEA. The length of the CDR3 is 13 residues. The CDR3 protein is CSGEGASTDTQYF. CDR3 bases: TGCAGTGGAGAGGGGGCTAGCACAGATACGCAGTATTTT.

CDR3 region: CASSLAGRLWFF. The CDR3 DNA reads TGTGCCAGCAGCTTGGCCGGGAGGCTTTGGTTCTTC. V and J are TRBV5-6 and TRBJ2-1, with 7 bases aligning to TRBD2. The junction had 6 bases not matched to a gene; V was cut back by 0 bases and J by 15 bases. Germline CDR1 reads SGHDT; CDR2 reads YYEEEE. The length of the CDR3 is 12 residues. The entire variable domain, with the rest obtained from reference TRBV5-6 and TRBJ2-1, is as follows: DAGVTQSPTHLIKTRGQQVTLRCSPKSGHDTVSWYQQALGQGPQFIFQYYEEEERQRGNFPDRFSGHQFPNYSSELNVNALLLGDSALYLCASSLAGRLWFFGPGTRLTVL.

V and J are TRBV4-3 and TRBJ2-1; TRBD1 matches 7 bases. Germline assignment: CDR1 LGHNA and CDR2 YSLEER. The ends lost 4 bases at V and 5 bases at J; junction bases unmatched: 8. The CDR3 sequence is 15 residues long. The DNA of the CDR3 is TGCGCCAGCAGCCCTCATCTAGGGACAGACAATGAGCAGTTCTTC. It yields the protein CASSPHLGTDNEQFF.

The CDR3 sequence: CASSMGGGEGTYNEQFF. For the CDR3, the DNA is TGTGCCAGTAGTATGGGAGGGGGTGAAGGGACCTACAATGAGCAGTTCTTC. The rearrangement uses TRBV19 and TRBJ2-1, with a possible D match to TRBD2 (7 bases). Trimming removed 3 bases from V and 2 bases from J, with 17 bases in between. Germline V lookup: CDR1 LNHDA, CDR2 SQIVND (reference sequence). The CDR3 covers 17 residues.

The chain recombines TRBV29-1 with TRBJ2-2; the D gene is possibly TRBD2 (6 bases). The V and J ends lost 5 bases and 1 base respectively, with 11 bases between them. The length of the CDR3 is 14 residues. Germline CDR1 is SQVTM and CDR2 is ANQGSEA. CDR3 DNA sequence: TGCAGCGTTCAAGGAGGGAGGAACACCGGGGAGCTGTTTTTT. Protein sequence: CSVQGGRNTGELFF.

The chain carries TRBV7-2 and TRBJ1-2; D gene unclear. This CDR3 is built from 13 residues. Germline lookup yields CDR1 SGHTA and CDR2 FQGNSA. Trimming took off 2 bases at V and 4 bases at J, with 8 bases between the two ends. CDR3 in DNA: TGTGCCAGCAGCTTATTGAGTAGCTATGGCTACACCTTC. Translated: CASSLLSSYGYTF.

This clone turned up a few times. The V call is TRBV10-3, the J call TRBJ2-7; 8 nucleotides align to TRBD2. The CDR3 runs 12 residues. V shed 8 bases, J shed 1 base, and the junction held 1 base outside the gene matches. CDR1 and CDR2 (germline): ENHRY, SYGVKD. The DNA for the CDR3 is TGTGCCATCGGCGGGGGGTCCTACGAGCAGTACGTC. This encodes CAIGGGSYEQYV.